This passage covers 18 T cell receptor beta chains from one sample sequenced in a study of T cells in localized non-small cell lung cancer. Sequenced by immunoSEQ multiplex PCR; TCRdb stores in-frame clones only, minus some. Of roughly 16,000 clones in the sample, around 84% were seen once. The specimen was peripheral blood, collected before any cancer treatment. The source of these receptors is an older male donor with stage I lung adenocarcinoma.

V gene TRBV25-1 combines with J gene TRBJ1-2; 7 bases align to TRBD1. CDR3 length: 13 residues. Germline V gives CDR1 MGHDK, CDR2 SYGVNS. The J segment lost 4 bases and the V segment lost 8 bases, leaving 7 bases of the junction unmatched. The CDR3 loop is CASSLGGAYGYTF. In nucleotides, the CDR3 is TGTGCCAGCTCCCTAGGGGGCGCCTATGGCTACACCTTC.

This chain links TRBV5-1 with TRBJ2-6; 10 nucleotides agree with TRBD2. Germline values: CDR1 SGHRS, CDR2 YFSETQ. V dropped 0 bases and J dropped 2; count of bases not matched to a gene: 2. The CDR3 spans 17 residues. The CDR3 DNA sequence: TGCGCCAGCAGCTTGGGTCTAGCGGGAGCTGGGGCCAACGTCCTGACTTTC. Residues: CASSLGLAGAGANVLTF.

The chain has TRBV6-5 and TRBJ1-3; no clear D gene. The germline gives CDR1 MNHEY, CDR2 SVGAGI. The CDR3 length is 13 residues. V shed 10 bases and J shed 0 bases, with 10 bases lying between them. CDR3 in amino acids: CATSEDSGNTIYF. CDR3 DNA sequence: TGTGCCACCTCGGAGGACTCTGGAAACACCATATATTTT.

The V gene is TRBV11-2, the J gene TRBJ2-2, with D unresolved. Germline loops: CDR1 SGHAT, CDR2 FQNNGV. The CDR3 contains 19 residues. The germline V and J ends were trimmed by 3 bases and 2 bases, with 22 bases remaining between them. The CDR3 bases are TGTGCCAGCAGCTTCGATATTGCCCGAACCAGAATAAACACCGGGGAGCTGTTTTTT. Translation: CASSFDIARTRINTGELFF.

The V gene is TRBV6-1, the J gene TRBJ2-1, with 7 bases identical to TRBD2. Losses at the gene ends were 4 bases for V and 1 base for J; bases not matched to a gene: 13. Germline CDR1 MNHNS, CDR2 SASEGT. The CDR3 contains 18 residues. The CDR3 bases are TGTGCCAGCAGTGGCGGGAGAGGTAGCGTCCCTTCCTACAATGAGCAGTTCTTC. This codes for CASSGGRGSVPSYNEQFF.

In its sample, this clone is medium-sized. V usage is TRBV11-2 and J usage is TRBJ2-2; 8 positions match TRBD1. Germline trimming cut 3 bases from V and 2 bases from J; bases unmatched to any gene: 8. CDR1 SGHAT and CDR2 FQNNGV come from the germline V gene. The CDR3 runs to 17 residues. The CDR3 region is CASSFPGQGPNTGELFF. CDR3 sequence (DNA): TGTGCCAGCAGCTTCCCCGGACAGGGCCCTAACACCGGGGAGCTGTTTTTT.

The chain joins TRBV15 to TRBJ2-7; 9 bases align to TRBD2. J lost 0 bases, V lost 6 bases, and 3 bases had no gene match. Germline V gene sequence: CDR1 LNHNV, CDR2 YYDKDF (reference sequence). This CDR3 is 14 amino acids long. CDR3 region: CATSSGGSSYEQYF. DNA for the CDR3: TGTGCCACCAGTAGCGGGGGAAGCTCCTACGAGCAGTACTTC.

This chain links TRBV5-1 with TRBJ1-2; 8 nucleotides align to TRBD1. The V gene's germline CDR1 is SGHRS and CDR2 YFSETQ. Trimming removed 3 bases from V and 6 bases from J; junction bases left unmatched: 4. This CDR3 has 13 residues. The CDR3 nucleotides read TGCGCCAGCAGCTCTCAGGGGGCTGATGGCTACACCTTC. Its protein product is CASSSQGADGYTF.

By frequency in the sample, this clone is medium-sized. CDR3 sequence: CASSLMGSSGGYGGETQYF. CDR3 DNA: TGCGCCAGCAGCTTGATGGGGTCTAGCGGGGGCTATGGTGGAGAGACCCAGTACTTC. J is TRBJ2-5 and V is TRBV5-1; 10 bases agree with TRBD2. Germline V gene data show CDR1 as SGHRS and CDR2 as YFSETQ. The CDR3 runs to 19 residues. V was pared by 1 base and J by 4 bases, with 16 bases of the junction left unmatched.

V gene TRBV5-4 combines with J gene TRBJ2-5, with D possibly called TRBD1 or TRBD2 (7 bases each). Germline V CDR1 and CDR2: SGHNT, YYREEE (reference sequence). The CDR3 spans 15 residues. Trimming left V 0 bases short and J 3 bases short, with 12 bases between. This CDR3 is CASSLASGGEETQYF. The CDR3, as DNA: TGTGCCAGCAGCTTGGCGTCAGGGGGGGAAGAGACCCAGTACTTC.

The chain couples TRBV5-1 to TRBJ2-2; tentatively, D is TRBD1 (5 bases). This CDR3 spans 13 amino acids. The germline V and J ends were trimmed by 0 bases and 6 bases, with 6 bases remaining between them. Germline CDR1 and CDR2: SGHRS and YFSETQ. CDR3 sequence reads: CASSLEGSGELFF. In DNA, the CDR3 is TGCGCCAGCAGCTTGGAGGGGTCCGGGGAGCTGTTTTTT.

This sequence joins TRBV21-1 and TRBJ2-7; the DNA was not compared with TRBD1, the D call given in the table. TRBV21-1 is labeled a pseudogene. The CDR3 totals 15 residues. The CDR3 loop is CASSKGGGPTYEQYF. In DNA, the CDR3 is TGTGCCAGCAGCAAAGGAGGGGGCCCTACCTACGAGCAGTACTTC.

V gene TRBV10-2 combines with J gene TRBJ2-5; tentative D call: TRBD2 (6 bases). V shed 6 bases and J shed 5 bases, with 19 bases lying between them. Germline lookup yields CDR1 WSHSY and CDR2 SAAADI. The CDR3 is 15 residues long. The CDR3 sequence is CASRMGTLEDETQYF. The CDR3, as DNA: TGCGCCAGCAGAATGGGGACTCTCGAGGATGAGACCCAGTACTTC.

The DNA of the CDR3 is TGTGCCAGCAGTTTTTCCGGGCAGCTTCACTATGGCTACACCTTC. Encoded protein: CASSFSGQLHYGYTF. The genes are TRBV28 and TRBJ1-2; D ambiguous. Germline loops: CDR1 MDHEN, CDR2 SYDVKM. The CDR3 runs 15 residues. V shed 3 bases and J shed 3 bases, with 14 bases lying between them.

The rearrangement links TRBV6-1 to TRBJ1-5, with D uncertain. From germline, CDR1 is MNHNS and CDR2 SASEGT. V was trimmed by 4 bases and J by 0 bases, leaving 16 bases between them. The CDR3 loop spans 17 amino acids. The CDR3 coding sequence is TGTGCCAGCAGTGCCCTTCCACAGAGAAATAGCAATCAGCCCCAGCATTTT. This translates into CASSALPQRNSNQPQHF.

The chain recombines TRBV18 with TRBJ1-4; maybe TRBD1 (6 bases). CDR1 is KGHSH and CDR2 is LQKENI in the germline V gene. With 4 bases removed from V and 1 base from J, the gap between germline ends came to 19 bases. This CDR3 is built from 18 residues. CDR3 in DNA: TGTGCCAGCTCACTGGGGGGGCCAAGCTATGAAACTAATGAAAAACTGTTTTTT. Amino acid sequence: CASSLGGPSYETNEKLFF.

This chain uses TRBV7-8 with TRBJ1-4; no firm D call. The CDR3 spans 13 residues. Germline assignment: CDR1 SGHVS and CDR2 FQNEAQ. Trimming left V 5 bases short and J 7 bases short, with 11 bases between. The CDR3 DNA reads as TGTGCCAGCAGCCCCGCTCCCCTTGAAAAACTGTTTTTT. As protein: CASSPAPLEKLFF.

The rearrangement uses TRBV19 and TRBJ1-5, with D uncertain. V lost 4 bases, J lost 2 bases, and 12 bases lay in between. The germline CDR1 and CDR2 sequences are LNHDA and SQIVND (reference sequence). The CDR3 spans 15 residues. CDR3 in amino acids: CASSKSESGNQPQHF. The CDR3 nucleotides are TGTGCCAGTAGTAAGTCAGAGTCGGGCAATCAGCCCCAGCATTTT.